This T cell receptor (beta chain) was documented in a study of blood T cell repertoires in COVID-19. Study background: Collection of acute and convalescent COVID-19 samples took place in the United States, Italy and Spain. In each case, the material was cDNA or gDNA derived from T cells, B-cell-depleted T cells, or PBMCs.

Per the study methods: Estimated nucleated cell counts came from reference gene primer amplification. Some clones are missing from TCRdb's copy, which holds only in-frame ones; the method was immunoSEQ multiplex PCR. The V and J calls and the clone size are those of that table, but D and trimming were determined from the DNA. In the table there are some 200,000 clones, roughly 88% of which are singletons. This clonotype originated in a woman in her thirties or forties who had recovered from COVID-19. The sequencing input was peripheral blood.

The CDR3 reads CATSAPDRNSNEQYF. Written as DNA, the CDR3 is TGTGCCACCAGTGCCCCGGACAGGAACTCTAACGAGCAGTACTTC. This rearrangement joins TRBV24-1 to TRBJ2-7; 7 nucleotides align to TRBD1. The V and J ends lost 5 bases and 5 bases, in that order; junction bases with no gene match: 11. Germline V gives CDR1 KGHDR, CDR2 SFDVKD. The CDR3 consists of 15 residues.